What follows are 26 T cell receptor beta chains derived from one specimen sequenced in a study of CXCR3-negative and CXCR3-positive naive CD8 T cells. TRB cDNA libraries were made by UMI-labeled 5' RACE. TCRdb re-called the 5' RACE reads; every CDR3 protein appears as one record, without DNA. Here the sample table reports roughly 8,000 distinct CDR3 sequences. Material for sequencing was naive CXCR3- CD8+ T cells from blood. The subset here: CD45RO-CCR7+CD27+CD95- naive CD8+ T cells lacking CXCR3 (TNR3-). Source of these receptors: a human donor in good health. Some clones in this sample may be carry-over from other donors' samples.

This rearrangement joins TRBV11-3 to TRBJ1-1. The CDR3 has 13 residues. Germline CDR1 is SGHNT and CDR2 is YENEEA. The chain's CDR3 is CASSLGRVPEAFF.

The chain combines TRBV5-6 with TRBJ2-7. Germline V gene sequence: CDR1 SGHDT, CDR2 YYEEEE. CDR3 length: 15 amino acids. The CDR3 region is CASSLLSGSSYEQYF.

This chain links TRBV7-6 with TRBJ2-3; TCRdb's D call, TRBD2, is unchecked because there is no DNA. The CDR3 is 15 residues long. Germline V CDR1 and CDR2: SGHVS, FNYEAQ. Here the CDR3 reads CASSLMAGVGDTQYF.

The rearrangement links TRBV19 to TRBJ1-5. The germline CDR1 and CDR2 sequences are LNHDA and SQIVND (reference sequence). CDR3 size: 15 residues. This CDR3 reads CASSIVIEDGQPQHF.

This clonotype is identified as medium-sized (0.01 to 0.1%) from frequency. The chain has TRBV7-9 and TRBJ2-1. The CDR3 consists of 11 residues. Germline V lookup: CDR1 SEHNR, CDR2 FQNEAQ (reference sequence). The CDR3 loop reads CASSQAGEQFF.

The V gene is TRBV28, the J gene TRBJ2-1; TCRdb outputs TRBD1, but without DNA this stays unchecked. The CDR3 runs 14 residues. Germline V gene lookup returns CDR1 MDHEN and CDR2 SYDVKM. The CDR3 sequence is CASSLRDWANEQFF.

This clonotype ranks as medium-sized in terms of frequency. This chain's CDR3 is CASSDPRPGQGSPLRNEQFF. This chain links TRBV25-1 with TRBJ2-1; TCRdb's D gene call, TRBD1, goes unchecked for lack of DNA. The CDR3 is 20 residues long. Germline V gives CDR1 MGHDK, CDR2 SYGVNS.

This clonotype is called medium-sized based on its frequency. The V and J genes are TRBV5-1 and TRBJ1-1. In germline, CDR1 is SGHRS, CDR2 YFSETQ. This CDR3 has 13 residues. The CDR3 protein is CASSFGGGTEAFF.

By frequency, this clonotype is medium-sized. This chain's CDR3 is CASKTGTGFFEQFF. The gene calls are TRBV5-1 and TRBJ2-1; TCRdb indicates TRBD1, and absent DNA this call remains unverified. Germline V gene sequence: CDR1 SGHRS, CDR2 YFSETQ. CDR3 size: 14 residues.

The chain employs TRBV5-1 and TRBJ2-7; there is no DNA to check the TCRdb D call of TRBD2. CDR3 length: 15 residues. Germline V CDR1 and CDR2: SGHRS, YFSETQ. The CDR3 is CASSIVEGTRNEQYF.

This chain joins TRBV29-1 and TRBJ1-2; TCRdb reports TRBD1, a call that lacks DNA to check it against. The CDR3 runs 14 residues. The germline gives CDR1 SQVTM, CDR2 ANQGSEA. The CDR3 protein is CSVVAKGTNYGYTF. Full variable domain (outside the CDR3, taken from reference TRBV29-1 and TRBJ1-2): SAVISQKPSRDICQRGTSLTIQCQVDSQVTMMFWYRQQPGQSLTLIATANQGSEATYESGFVIDKFPISRPNLTFSTLTVSNMSPEDSSIYLCSVVAKGTNYGYTFGSGTRLTVV.

CDR3 protein: CATSRAAQGTHEQFF. V gene TRBV15 combines with J gene TRBJ2-1; lacking DNA, the TRBD1 call made by TCRdb goes unchecked. Germline loops: CDR1 LNHNV, CDR2 YYDKDF (reference sequence). CDR3 length: 15 residues.

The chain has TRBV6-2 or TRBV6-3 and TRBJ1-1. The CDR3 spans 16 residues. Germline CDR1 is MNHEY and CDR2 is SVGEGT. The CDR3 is CASSYSTGWVNTEAFF.

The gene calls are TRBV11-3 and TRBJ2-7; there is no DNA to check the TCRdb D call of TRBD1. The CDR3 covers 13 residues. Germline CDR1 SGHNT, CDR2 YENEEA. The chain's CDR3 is CASSSSDRYEQYF.

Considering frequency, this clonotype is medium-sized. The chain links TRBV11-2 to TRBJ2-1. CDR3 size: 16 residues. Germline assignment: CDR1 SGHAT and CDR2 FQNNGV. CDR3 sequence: CASSRGGDWAYNEQFF.

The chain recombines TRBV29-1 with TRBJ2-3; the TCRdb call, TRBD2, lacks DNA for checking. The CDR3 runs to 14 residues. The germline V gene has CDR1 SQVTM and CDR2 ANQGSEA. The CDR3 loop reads CSVVLAGGADTQYF.

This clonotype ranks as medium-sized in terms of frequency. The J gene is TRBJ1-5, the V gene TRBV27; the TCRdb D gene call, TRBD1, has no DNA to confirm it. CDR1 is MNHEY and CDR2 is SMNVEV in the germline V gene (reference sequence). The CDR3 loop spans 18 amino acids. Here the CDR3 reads CASSPRGQDDTSNQPQHF.

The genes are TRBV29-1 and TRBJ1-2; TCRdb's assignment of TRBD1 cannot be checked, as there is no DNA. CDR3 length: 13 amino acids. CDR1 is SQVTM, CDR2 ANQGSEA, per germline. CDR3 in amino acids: CSVWTDSNYGYTF.

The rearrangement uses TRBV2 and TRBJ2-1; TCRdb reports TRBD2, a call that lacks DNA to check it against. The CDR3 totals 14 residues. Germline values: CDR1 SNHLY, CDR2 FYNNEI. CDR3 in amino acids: CANLGLAGNAEQFF.

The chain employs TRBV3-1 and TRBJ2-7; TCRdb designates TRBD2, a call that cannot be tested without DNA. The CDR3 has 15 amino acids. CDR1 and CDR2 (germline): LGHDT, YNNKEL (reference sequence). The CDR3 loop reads CASSQLREVSYEQYF.

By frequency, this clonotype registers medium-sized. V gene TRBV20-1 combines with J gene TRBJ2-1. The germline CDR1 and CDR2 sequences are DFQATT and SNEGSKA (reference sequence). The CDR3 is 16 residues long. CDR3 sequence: CSARDSAAGAHGEQFF.

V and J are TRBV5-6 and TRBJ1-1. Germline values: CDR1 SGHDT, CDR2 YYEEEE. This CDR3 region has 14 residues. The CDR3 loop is CASSFGAGNTEAFF. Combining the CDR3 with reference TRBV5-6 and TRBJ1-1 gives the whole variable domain DAGVTQSPTHLIKTRGQQVTLRCSPKSGHDTVSWYQQALGQGPQFIFQYYEEEERQRGNFPDRFSGHQFPNYSSELNVNALLLGDSALYLCASSFGAGNTEAFFGQGTRLTVV.

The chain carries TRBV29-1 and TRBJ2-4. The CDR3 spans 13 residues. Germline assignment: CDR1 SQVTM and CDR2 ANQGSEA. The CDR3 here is CSAVTRKQNIQYF.

This CDR3 reads CASSYSSGTATYEQYF. The chain recombines TRBV6-5 with TRBJ2-7; TCRdb designates TRBD1, a call that cannot be tested without DNA. The germline V gene encodes CDR1 MNHEY and CDR2 SVGAGI. This CDR3 spans 16 amino acids.

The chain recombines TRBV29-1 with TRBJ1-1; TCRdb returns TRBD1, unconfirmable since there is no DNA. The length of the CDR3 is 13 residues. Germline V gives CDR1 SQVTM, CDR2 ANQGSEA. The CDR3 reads CSARGGRVAEAFF.

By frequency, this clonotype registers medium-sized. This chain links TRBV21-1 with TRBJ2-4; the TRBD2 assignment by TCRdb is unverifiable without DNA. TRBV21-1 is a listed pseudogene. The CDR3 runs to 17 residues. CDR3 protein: CASSKGGIRTIKNIQYF.